This T cell receptor beta chain was identified during a study of blood T cell repertoires in COVID-19 (dated by TCRdb to 2018 to 2021). At the level of the whole study: The collaborator samples originated in the United States, Italy and Spain and spanned the acute and convalescent phases of COVID-19. The material from the prospective study consisted of cDNA or gDNA derived from T cells, B-cell-depleted T cells, or PBMCs. Where available, HLA class I and class II types were obtained from metadata supplied by the sample provider rather than from assay-based typing. Samples came from the ongoing ImmuneRACE study (first 160 participants) plus 1,254 subjects from 6 global collaborators. The repertoires were made available in a free public database intended to serve as a resource for research on the immune response to SARS-CoV-2. Deeply sampled blood TCRbeta repertoires from subjects exposed to, actively infected with, or recovered from COVID-19 were included in the dataset. Nearly every sample came with metadata listing a de-identified subject ID, COVID-19 status, age in years and sex.

Study-wide findings and limitations: The quantity of clinical and demographic metadata differed by source and by participant and was supplied without curation.

About this clone: This receptor's antigen is unknown. Qualities for individual bases were not recorded, and no much larger clone is one base off.

TCRbeta CDR3 regions were amplified from genomic DNA using the immunoSEQ Assay, a bias-controlled multiplex PCR. Per the original workflow: The number of nucleated cells in each sample was estimated by amplification of reference gene primers within the assay. To quantify the absolute abundance of each unique TCRbeta CDR3 rearrangement, sequence reads were collapsed and filtered. Productive Simpson clonality was computed per sample as the square root of Simpson's diversity index over productive rearrangements. TCRdb retrieved this table from immuneACCESS and kept in-frame rearrangements only. Not all clones are present; in checked studies, unresolved V genes account for under half, and no reason is known for the remainder. The DNA gave D and trimming, while V, J and clone size come from that table. The sample records 150,000 to 200,000 clones, roughly 86% of which are singletons. The leading ten clones occupy 7% of the sample.

The CDR3 contains 16 residues, cysteine and phenylalanine counted. Of all the DNA, just the CDR3 is kept, 48 bases in frame from base 1. The germline V gene provides CDR1 LGHNA and CDR2 YSLEER. V and J lose 4 bases and 1 base, and a span of 16 bases separates them. The collaborating institutions used their own protocols to collect whole blood in K2EDTA tubes. Collaborator samples were shipped for TCRbeta analysis as frozen whole blood, isolated PBMCs, or DNA extracted from either sample type. Sequenced sample: peripheral blood. The sequence was obtained from a woman older than 75 in a cohort sampled during active or convalescent COVID-19. The rearranged chain carries TRBV4-3 and TRBJ1-1; the D gene assignment is ambiguous. CDR3 sequence: CASSPSVAGGNTEAFF. In nucleotides, the sequence is TGCGCCAGCAGCCCCTCTGTTGCAGGTGGGAACACTGAAGCTTTCTTT.